Below are 15 T cell receptor beta chains sequenced from a single sample in a study of blood T cells in healthy people across ages. Sample-barcoded 5' priming and a J-beta primer mix drove a second PCR of 7 to 11 cycles. One entry per CDR3 protein results from TCRdb running MiXCR on the 5' RACE reads. The sample records approximately 940,000 distinct CDR3 sequences, 40% to 60% being singletons. Sequencing was performed on blood. The source of these receptors is a man aged 25-40 years in good health.

This clonotype was seen a few times. A read error may account for a junction end that differs from germline. V gene TRBV5-1 combines with J gene TRBJ1-1; 7 bases fit TRBD1. The germline V gene has CDR1 SGHRS and CDR2 YFSETQ. The CDR3 runs to 14 residues. The CDR3 spells CASSTGTANTEAFF. In DNA form, the CDR3 reads TGTGCCAGCAGCACCGGGACAGCGAACACTGAAGCTTTCTTT.

The chain uses TRBV11-1 and TRBJ2-1; D tentatively fits TRBD1 or TRBD2 (6 bases each). This CDR3 spans 15 amino acids. Trimming pared 5 bases from V and 6 bases from J, leaving 17 bases between. CDR1 is SGHAT, CDR2 FQDESV, per germline (reference sequence). The CDR3: CASSLRPGALNEQFF. The CDR3, as DNA: TGTGCCAGCAGCCTGCGCCCGGGGGCACTCAATGAGCAGTTCTTC.

This chain links TRBV3-1 with TRBJ2-3; a weak D match, TRBD2 (7 bases). CDR1 is LGHDT, CDR2 YNNKEL, per germline (reference sequence). The germline V and J ends were trimmed by 4 bases and 8 bases, with 16 bases remaining between them. CDR3 length: 14 amino acids. Written as DNA, the CDR3 is TGTGCCAGCAGCCGGGGGGGGGCCTCCGGTACGCAGTATTTT. It is translated as CASSRGGASGTQYF.

This clonotype came up a few times. The CDR3 bases are TGCAGCGTTGTTTGGGAGCTCTCCTACAATGAGCAGTTCTTC. It yields the protein CSVVWELSYNEQFF. The J gene is TRBJ2-1, the V gene TRBV29-1; tentative D call: TRBD2 (5 bases). CDR3 length: 14 residues. Germline V gene data show CDR1 as SQVTM and CDR2 as ANQGSEA. V was pared by 4 bases and J by 0 bases, with 10 bases between.

This clonotype was detected ten times or more. The chain employs TRBV3-1 and TRBJ2-1, with a possible D match to TRBD2 (5 bases). Trimming took off 7 bases at V and 6 bases at J, with 13 bases between the two ends. CDR1 LGHDT and CDR2 YNNKEL come from the germline V gene (reference sequence). The CDR3 loop spans 13 amino acids. CDR3 loop: CASKARESNEQFF. The CDR3 DNA is TGTGCCAGCAAAGCCCGGGAAAGCAATGAGCAGTTCTTC.

The V call is TRBV12-3 or TRBV12-4, the J call TRBJ2-7; D possibly uses TRBD1 or TRBD2 (5 bases each). With 0 bases removed from V and 13 bases from J, the gap between germline ends came to 10 bases. The CDR3 spans 11 residues. The CDR3 DNA reads TGTGCCAGCAGTTTAGCAGGGGACCAATACTTC. Its translation is CASSLAGDQYF.

The chain employs TRBV20-1 and TRBJ1-3; D is uncertain. V was pared by 6 bases and J by 4 bases, with 13 bases between. Germline V gene sequence: CDR1 DFQATT, CDR2 SNEGSKA (reference sequence). The CDR3 consists of 13 residues. The CDR3 DNA follows: TGCAGTGCCACGGGAGGAGGAGGAAACACCATATATTTT. As protein: CSATGGGGNTIYF.

This chain connects TRBV6-5 to TRBJ2-3; D assignment may be TRBD1 or TRBD2 (5 bases each). CDR1 and CDR2 (germline): MNHEY, SVGAGI. With 6 bases removed from V and 2 bases from J, the gap between germline ends came to 15 bases. The CDR3 has 15 amino acids. The CDR3, as DNA: TGTGCCAGCAGCCCCACGGGGACCGCCACAGATACGCAGTATTTT. Its translation: CASSPTGTATDTQYF.

The chain couples TRBV27 to TRBJ1-1; a possible D gene is TRBD1 (6 bases). The germline CDR1 and CDR2 sequences are MNHEY and SMNVEV (reference sequence). The CDR3 contains 13 residues. Trimming shortened V by 7 bases and J by 0 bases, and 9 bases separated the two germline ends. In DNA form, the CDR3 reads TGTGCCAGCAACACAGGGATGAACACTGAAGCTTTCTTT. This sequence encodes CASNTGMNTEAFF.

The chain carries TRBV9 and TRBJ2-3; D unclear. The V gene's germline CDR1 is SGDLS and CDR2 YYNGEE. Trimming shortened V by 0 bases and J by 0 bases, and 5 bases separated the two germline ends. CDR3 length equals 14 residues. CDR3 loop: CASSVGPSTDTQYF. The CDR3, as DNA: TGTGCCAGCAGCGTAGGCCCGAGCACAGATACGCAGTATTTT.

The V gene is TRBV25-1, the J gene TRBJ2-5, with D possibly being TRBD1 (6 bases). The J call is in doubt because the DNA end fits TRBJ2-7 better. The CDR3 runs 15 residues. The germline CDR1 and CDR2 sequences are MGHDK and SYGVNS. In DNA form, the CDR3 reads TGTGCCAGCAGTGACAGGGGTACGATTGGGGGCGAGCAGTACTTC. It encodes CASSDRGTIGGEQYF.

The V and J genes are TRBV28 and TRBJ1-5, with 10 bases fitting TRBD1. The V gene end was trimmed by 10 bases and the J gene end by 13 bases; junction bases not matched to a gene: 13. CDR3 length: 13 residues. Germline CDR1 and CDR2: MDHEN and SYDVKM. The CDR3 DNA follows: TGTGCCACCAGAGGGACAGGGGATGGAGCTCAGCATTTT. Protein: CATRGTGDGAQHF.

There are a few counts of this clonotype. The chain links TRBV29-1 to TRBJ1-2; unclear D gene. CDR1 SQVTM and CDR2 ANQGSEA come from the germline V gene. V was pared by 7 bases and J by 4 bases, with 10 bases between. The CDR3 runs to 11 residues. As DNA, the CDR3 is TGCAGCGGGGTATCACTCTATGGCTACACCTTC. It codes for CSGVSLYGYTF.

The chain carries TRBV29-1 and TRBJ1-5, with 10 bases fitting TRBD1. Germline V lookup: CDR1 SQVTM, CDR2 ANQGSEA. The trim removed 6 bases at V and 3 bases at J, leaving 8 bases unmatched. CDR3 length: 15 amino acids. The CDR3 loop is CSVSTGGLFNQPQHF. CDR3 nucleotides: TGCAGCGTCTCGACAGGGGGCCTTTTCAATCAGCCCCAGCATTTT.

This clonotype appeared many times. V and J are TRBV5-1 and TRBJ2-2; no reliable D call. Per the germline V gene, CDR1 is SGHRS and CDR2 is YFSETQ. This CDR3 is built from 14 residues. Trimming left V 0 bases short and J 7 bases short, with 10 bases between. In nucleotides, the CDR3 is TGCGCCAGCAGCTTGGACAGCTCTGGCGGGGAGCTGTTTTTT. It is translated as CASSLDSSGGELFF.